The T cell receptor (beta chain) under discussion was sequenced for a study of blood T cells in healthy people across ages. V was clipped by 5 bases and J by 1 base, with 21 bases between them. The CDR3 has 17 residues. Germline V gene lookup returns CDR1 SGHTA and CDR2 FQGTGA. Next came a second PCR, run for about 6 to 11 cycles, which used a sample-barcoded 5' primer along with a J-beta primer mix. TCRdb used MiXCR to reprocess the 5' RACE reads, holding one entry per CDR3 protein. Of nearly 800,000 distinct CDR3 sequences in the sample, about 25% were seen once. The data also belong to a second study, concerning T cells of mothers and their children. Per that study: cDNA synthesis used all extracted RNA, 1.5 ug per 15 ul. The analysis detected no persistent microchimeric T cell clones.

The sequenced sample consisted of blood. V gene TRBV7-3 combines with J gene TRBJ2-7, with D possibly matching TRBD2 (7 bases). The clonotype was recovered from a boy younger than 18 in good health. The CDR3 DNA is TGTGCCAGCAGCGAAGGGGACTACAGGGAAACATCCTACGAGCAGTACTTC. It is translated as CASSEGDYRETSYEQYF.